The next 23 T cell receptor beta chains were all read from a single sample in a study of T cell responses to AZD1222 COVID-19 vaccine. The data were produced by immunoSEQ multiplex PCR, yet TCRdb's version contains in-frame clones alone and is incomplete. The sample includes about 76,000 clones, around nine tenths seen only once; the top ten take roughly 11%. The specimen was peripheral blood, collected on day 0 of AZD1222 vaccination. The receptors here all came from an adult in good health.

The chain recombines TRBV18 with TRBJ1-4; D not resolved. Germline loops: CDR1 KGHSH, CDR2 LQKENI. There are 12 residues in the CDR3. V lost 1 base to trimming and J lost 7 bases, with 4 bases between them. Here the CDR3 reads CASSPHSEKLFF. The CDR3 DNA reads as TGTGCCAGCTCACCACATAGTGAAAAACTGTTTTTT.

V is TRBV5-4 and J is TRBJ1-6; D possibly corresponds to TRBD1 (5 bases). The length of the CDR3 is 14 residues. Germline CDR1 reads SGHNT; CDR2 reads YYREEE (reference sequence). Trimming removed 0 bases at V and 12 bases at J, with 13 bases between. CDR3 DNA sequence: TGTGCCAGCAGCTTGGCGCAAGGGGAGCAACCCCTCCACTTT. Amino acid sequence: CASSLAQGEQPLHF.

The V call is TRBV21-1, the J call TRBJ1-6; the tabulated D call, TRBD1, remains unverified against the DNA. TRBV21-1 is a pseudogene locus. The CDR3 is 16 amino acids. CDR3 region: CASSQDRGRFNSPLHF. Here the CDR3 DNA reads TGTGCCAGCAGCCAGGACAGGGGGCGATTTAATTCACCCCTCCACTTT.

This clone was seen a single time. V and J are TRBV5-6 and TRBJ1-1, with a weak D call TRBD1 (6 bases). In germline, CDR1 is SGHDT, CDR2 YYEEEE. The CDR3 consists of 16 residues. V lost 0 bases to trimming and J lost 5 bases, with 17 bases between them. In DNA form, the CDR3 reads TGTGCCAGCAGCTTGGCCGGGACACCTTCAAGGACTGAAGCTTTCTTT. Protein sequence: CASSLAGTPSRTEAFF.

V and J are TRBV7-9 and TRBJ2-3; the D is unclear. V lost 2 bases and J 3 bases, leaving 6 bases between the germline ends. Germline CDR1 SEHNR, CDR2 FQNEAQ (reference sequence). The CDR3 extends over 13 amino acids. The CDR3 bases are TGTGCCAGCAGCTTAACCACGACAGATACGCAGTATTTT. This codes for CASSLTTTDTQYF.

This chain's CDR3 is CASGLVLATNEKLFF. CDR3 in DNA: TGTGCTAGTGGTTTGGTACTAGCAACTAATGAAAAACTGTTTTTT. J is TRBJ1-4 and V is TRBV12-5; D is unresolved. Trimming cost V 0 bases and J 0 bases, with 5 bases left between them. The CDR3 length is 15 residues. Per germline, CDR1 LGHNT and CDR2 FRNRAP.

The rearrangement joins TRBV7-9 to TRBJ1-4; D gene uncertain. Germline-derived CDR1 and CDR2 are SEHNR and FQNEAQ (reference sequence). Trimming shortened V by 4 bases and J by 10 bases, and 19 bases separated the two germline ends. The CDR3 is 15 amino acids. Here the CDR3 reads CASSSGGRQPRKLFF. The CDR3 DNA follows: TGTGCCAGCAGCTCCGGAGGCCGGCAGCCCAGAAAACTGTTTTTT.

This chain connects TRBV12-3 or TRBV12-4 to TRBJ1-1; 7 nucleotides align to TRBD1. V was pared by 3 bases and J by 4 bases, with 2 bases of the junction left unmatched. This CDR3 contains 13 residues. CDR3 nucleotide sequence: TGTGCCAGCAGTTTGACAGGGACCACTGAAGCTTTCTTT. This encodes CASSLTGTTEAFF.

DNA of the CDR3: TGTGCCAGCAGATGGACAGACCACGAGCAGTACTTC. Its translation is CASRWTDHEQYF. The V and J genes are TRBV6-5 and TRBJ2-7; tentatively, D is TRBD1 (6 bases). V was shortened by 6 bases and J by 5 bases, with 11 bases between the two germline ends. The CDR3 spans 12 residues. In germline, CDR1 is MNHEY, CDR2 SVGAGI.

The chain links TRBV7-8 to TRBJ2-7, with 10 bases identical to TRBD2. CDR1 is SGHVS, CDR2 FQNEAQ, per germline. The CDR3 is made up of 15 amino acids. Trimming at V came to 5 bases and at J to 5 bases, leaving 9 bases not matched to a gene. The DNA of the CDR3 is TGTGCCAGCAGCGAAGAGCGGGAGGGCTCAGACGAGCAGTACTTC. The encoded protein is CASSEEREGSDEQYF. Variable domain in full (rest from reference TRBV7-8 and TRBJ2-7): GAGVSQSPRYKVAKRGQDVALRCDPISGHVSLFWYQQALGQGPEFLTYFQNEAQLDKSGLPSDRFFAERPEGSVSTLKIQRTQQEDSAVYLCASSEEREGSDEQYFGPGTRLTVT.

The chain recombines TRBV5-1 with TRBJ2-5, with 9 bases lining up with TRBD1. Germline-derived CDR1 and CDR2 are SGHRS and YFSETQ. V shed 4 bases and J 4 bases; nucleotides not matched to a gene: 5. There are 14 residues in the CDR3. CDR3 sequence reads: CASSPDRGRETQYF. DNA for the CDR3: TGCGCCAGCAGCCCGGACAGGGGACGAGAGACCCAGTACTTC.

The chain uses TRBV24-1 and TRBJ2-3; D unclear. The CDR3 totals 13 residues. V lost 6 bases and J lost 1, with 7 bases in between. Germline loops: CDR1 KGHDR, CDR2 SFDVKD. The DNA of the CDR3 is TGTGCCACCAGTCTCTCGGGCACAGATACGCAGTATTTT. Translation gives CATSLSGTDTQYF.

The rearrangement joins TRBV27 to TRBJ2-7; 7 nucleotides match TRBD1. Losses at the gene ends were 6 bases for V and 0 bases for J; bases not matched to a gene: 8. Germline CDR1 is MNHEY and CDR2 is SMNVEV (reference sequence). The CDR3 totals 15 residues. The CDR3 sequence is CASRAGTVLSYEQYF. The CDR3, as DNA: TGTGCCAGCAGGGCCGGGACAGTCCTCTCCTACGAGCAGTACTTC.

This clone was counted many times. This chain connects TRBV4-1 to TRBJ2-7, with D perhaps matching TRBD2 (5 bases). CDR3 length: 15 amino acids. From germline, CDR1 is MGHRA and CDR2 YSYEKL. V lost 6 bases, J lost 0 bases, and 15 bases lay in between. The CDR3 loop reads CASRKRTGSSYEQYF. The CDR3 DNA sequence: TGCGCCAGCAGAAAACGGACTGGGAGCTCCTACGAGCAGTACTTC.

This rearrangement joins TRBV7-2 to TRBJ1-1; 7 bases are a match to TRBD1. The CDR3 runs 15 residues. Germline V gene sequence: CDR1 SGHTA, CDR2 FQGNSA. V was clipped by 7 bases and J by 0 bases; unmatched bases: 8. The CDR3 DNA is TGTGCCAGCACCAGGGGGGGGATAATGAACACTGAAGCTTTCTTT. It is translated as CASTRGGIMNTEAFF.

CDR3 DNA: TGTGCCAGCAGCCCGTTTGGACGGAGGGAGCAGTACGTC. This encodes CASSPFGRREQYV. The chain has TRBV27 and TRBJ2-7, with D tentatively TRBD2 (5 bases). Per the germline V gene, CDR1 is MNHEY and CDR2 is SMNVEV (reference sequence). Trimming took off 6 bases at V and 7 bases at J, with 16 bases between the two ends. The length of the CDR3 is 13 residues.

This chain joins TRBV6-5 and TRBJ1-2; the match to TRBD1 covers 10 bases. Germline V CDR1 and CDR2: MNHEY, SVGAGI. The CDR3 sequence is 15 residues long. V lost 4 bases and J lost 4; bases outside the gene matches: 6. In nucleotides, the CDR3 is TGTGCCAGCAGTTCACCGGGACAGGGGACCTATGGCTACACCTTC. Protein sequence: CASSSPGQGTYGYTF.

V is TRBV29-1 and J is TRBJ1-1; 7 bases fit TRBD1. This CDR3 region has 13 residues. The V gene's germline CDR1 is SQVTM and CDR2 ANQGSEA. After removal of 5 bases from V and 5 bases from J, the junction contained 8 bases not matched to a gene. The CDR3 sequence is CSVLTGVRTEAFF. The CDR3 nucleotides read TGCAGCGTTCTAACAGGGGTCCGGACTGAAGCTTTCTTT.

The rearrangement uses TRBV18 and TRBJ2-1, with TRBD2 matching over 10 bases. Looked up from germline, CDR1 is KGHSH and CDR2 is LQKENI. The CDR3 contains 16 residues. The J segment lost 3 bases and the V segment lost 4 bases, leaving 6 bases of the junction unmatched. The CDR3 nucleotides read TGTGCCAGCTCACGGGATAGCGGGAGGAACTACAATGAGCAGTTCTTC. As protein: CASSRDSGRNYNEQFF.

This clone was recorded once. The chain carries TRBV13 and TRBJ1-2, with a possible D match to TRBD1 (5 bases). CDR1 is PRHDT and CDR2 is FYEKMQ in the germline V gene (reference sequence). V shed 1 base and J shed 7 bases, with 13 bases lying between them. This CDR3 spans 14 amino acids. Here the CDR3 reads CASSLVGAPSGYTF. The CDR3 DNA sequence: TGTGCCAGCAGCTTAGTTGGGGCTCCTAGTGGCTACACCTTC.

The DNA of the CDR3 is TGTGCCAGCAGCCCCCGACTAGCGGGAAACAATGAGCAGTTCTTC. As protein: CASSPRLAGNNEQFF. The chain carries TRBV7-3 and TRBJ2-1; 11 positions match TRBD2. V dropped 5 bases and J dropped 5; count of bases not matched to a gene: 5. Looked up from germline, CDR1 is SGHTA and CDR2 is FQGTGA. This CDR3 spans 15 amino acids. Drawing the rest from reference TRBV7-3 and TRBJ2-1, the complete variable domain is GAGVSQTPSNKVTEKGKYVELRCDPISGHTALYWYRQSLGQGPEFLIYFQGTGAADDSGLPNDRFFAVRPEGSVSTLKIQRTERGDSAVYLCASSPRLAGNNEQFFGPGTRLTVL.

The chain couples TRBV15 to TRBJ1-1; D might be TRBD1 (6 bases). V was pared by 1 base and J by 0 bases, with 9 bases between. The germline V gene encodes CDR1 LNHNV and CDR2 YYDKDF (reference sequence). The CDR3 spans 15 residues. CDR3 bases: TGTGCCACCAGCAGAGGAGGACAGTTGAACACTGAAGCTTTCTTT. It codes for CATSRGGQLNTEAFF.

The chain has TRBV6-5 and TRBJ2-2; 7 bases line up with TRBD2. CDR1 and CDR2 (germline): MNHEY, SVGAGI. This CDR3 spans 14 amino acids. With V trimmed by 6 bases and J by 5 bases, 6 bases remained unmatched. The DNA for the CDR3 is TGTGCCAGCAGCCTAAGCGGGAAGACCGGGGAGCTGTTTTTT. It is translated as CASSLSGKTGELFF.